A selection of T cell receptor beta chains follows, all from one sample in a study of T cells in Graves' hyperthyroidism and ophthalmopathy. TCRdb redid the calling of the multiplex PCR reads with MiXCR, one entry per CDR3 protein. This sample carries about 360,000 distinct CDR3 sequences, under 15% of them seen once, and the ten largest clones take 9.2%. Source material: blood. These receptors were collected from a woman between 18 and 29 years old with Graves' hyperthyroidism. CDR3s include the opening cysteine and the closing phenylalanine or tryptophan. The D gene is left open where the match is weak.

CDR3: CASNYPLRRNDQPQHF
D: .
J: TRBJ1-5
V: TRBV6-5

CDR3: CASSLDKRRTDTQYF
D: .
J: TRBJ2-3
V: TRBV5-8

CDR3: CASSEDWSGASGYTF
D: .
J: TRBJ1-2
V: TRBV2

CDR3: CASRARDVGFYGYTF
D: .
J: TRBJ1-2
V: TRBV6-1

CDR3: CASSQGPLRASTDTQYF
D: .
J: TRBJ2-3
V: TRBV7-6

CDR3: CASSQAGTGITDTQYF
D: TRBD1
J: TRBJ2-3
V: TRBV4-3

CDR3: CASRFSPGTSGRAENIQYF
D: TRBD2
J: TRBJ2-4
V: TRBV6-2/TRBV6-3

CDR3: CATSDPPGASGNTIYF
D: .
J: TRBJ1-3
V: TRBV24-1

CDR3: CASSLSHSSNQPQHF
D: .
J: TRBJ1-5
V: TRBV27

CDR3: CASSQGALDGAYEQYF
D: .
J: TRBJ2-7
V: TRBV14